The clone carrying this T cell receptor beta chain was picked up a small number of times. This specimen belongs to a study of identical twins. The ends were cut back, 2 bases at V and 5 bases at J, with 7 bases in the middle. Germline CDR1 is MDHEN and CDR2 is SYDVKM. The CDR3 has 13 residues. MiXCR, applied by TCRdb to the 5' RACE reads, yields one record per CDR3 protein. The table records around 530,000 distinct CDR3 sequences, approximately 16% of them present only once. This same sample was also part of a study on yellow fever vaccine responses in identical twins.

Sequencing input: CD4+ T cells sorted from blood. This receptor was taken from a woman aged 18-29 years in good health. This chain connects TRBV28 to TRBJ1-3; D unresolved. This CDR3 is CASSLGSRNTIYF. The CDR3 region has the DNA TGTGCCAGCAGTTTAGGCAGTCGAAACACCATATATTTT. Looking up the rest from reference TRBV28 and TRBJ1-3 gives the full variable domain: DVKVTQSSRYLVKRTGEKVFLECVQDMDHENMFWYRQDPGLGLRLIYFSYDVKMKEKGDIPEGYSVSREKKERFSLILESASTNQTSMYLCASSLGSRNTIYFGEGSWLTVV.